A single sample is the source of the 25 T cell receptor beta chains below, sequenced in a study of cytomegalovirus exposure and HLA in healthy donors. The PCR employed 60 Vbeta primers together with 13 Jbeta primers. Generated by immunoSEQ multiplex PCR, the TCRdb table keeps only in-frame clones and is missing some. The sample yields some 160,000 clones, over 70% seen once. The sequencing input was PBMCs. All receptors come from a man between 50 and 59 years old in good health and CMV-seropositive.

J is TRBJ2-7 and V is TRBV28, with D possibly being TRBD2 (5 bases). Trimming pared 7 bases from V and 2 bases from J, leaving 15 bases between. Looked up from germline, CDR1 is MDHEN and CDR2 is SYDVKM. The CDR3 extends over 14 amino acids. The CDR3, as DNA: TGTGCCAGCACACTACAACAGCGGACCTACGAGCAGTACTTC. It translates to CASTLQQRTYEQYF.

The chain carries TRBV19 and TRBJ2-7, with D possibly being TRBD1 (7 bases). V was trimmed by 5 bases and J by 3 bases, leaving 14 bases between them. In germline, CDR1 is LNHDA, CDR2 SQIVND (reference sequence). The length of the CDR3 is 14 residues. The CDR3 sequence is CASSLRQGGYEQYF. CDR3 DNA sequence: TGTGCCAGTAGTTTAAGGCAGGGGGGCTACGAGCAGTACTTC.

CDR3 nucleotide sequence: TGTGCCAGCAGCTCGAATGACAGGTTACCTGGAAACACCATATATTTT. This encodes CASSSNDRLPGNTIYF. V usage is TRBV7-9 and J usage is TRBJ1-3; D perhaps matches TRBD1 (6 bases). Germline-derived CDR1 and CDR2 are SEHNR and FQNEAQ (reference sequence). Trimming took 4 bases from V and 2 from J, leaving 15 bases between them. The CDR3 is 16 amino acids.

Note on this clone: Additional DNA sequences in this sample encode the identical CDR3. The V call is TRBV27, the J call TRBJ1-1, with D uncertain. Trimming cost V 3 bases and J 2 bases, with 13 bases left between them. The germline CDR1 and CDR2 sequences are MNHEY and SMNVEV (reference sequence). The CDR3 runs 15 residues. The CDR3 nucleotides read TGTGCCAGCAGTTTCGCCACTTCGGGTAACACTGAAGCTTTCTTT. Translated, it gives CASSFATSGNTEAFF.

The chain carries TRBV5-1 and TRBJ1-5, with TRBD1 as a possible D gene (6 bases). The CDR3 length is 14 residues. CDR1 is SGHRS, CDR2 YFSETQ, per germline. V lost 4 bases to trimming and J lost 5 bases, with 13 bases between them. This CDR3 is CASSPEGGDQPQHF. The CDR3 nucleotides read TGCGCCAGCAGCCCGGAAGGGGGGGATCAGCCCCAGCATTTT.

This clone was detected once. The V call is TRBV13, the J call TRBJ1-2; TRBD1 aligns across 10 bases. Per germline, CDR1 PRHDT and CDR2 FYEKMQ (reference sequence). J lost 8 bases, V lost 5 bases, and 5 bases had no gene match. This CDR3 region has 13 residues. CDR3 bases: TGTGCCAGCAGCCTGGACAGGGGGGGCGGCTACACCTTC. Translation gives CASSLDRGGGYTF.

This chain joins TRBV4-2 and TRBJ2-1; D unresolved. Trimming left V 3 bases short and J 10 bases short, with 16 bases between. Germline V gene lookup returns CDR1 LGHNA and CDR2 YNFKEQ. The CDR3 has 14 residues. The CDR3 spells CASSHVGPAQEQFF. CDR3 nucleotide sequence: TGTGCCAGCAGCCATGTGGGCCCGGCGCAGGAGCAGTTCTTC.

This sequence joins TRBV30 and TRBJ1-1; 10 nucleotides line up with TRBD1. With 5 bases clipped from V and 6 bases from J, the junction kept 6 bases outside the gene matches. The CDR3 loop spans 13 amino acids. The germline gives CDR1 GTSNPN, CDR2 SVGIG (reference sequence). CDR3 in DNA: TGTGCCTGGGGGACAGGGGTAATAGCTGAAGCTTTCTTT. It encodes CAWGTGVIAEAFF.

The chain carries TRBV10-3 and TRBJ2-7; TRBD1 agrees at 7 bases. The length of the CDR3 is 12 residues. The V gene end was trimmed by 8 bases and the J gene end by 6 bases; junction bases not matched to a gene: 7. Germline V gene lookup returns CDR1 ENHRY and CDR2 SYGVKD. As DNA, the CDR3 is TGTGCCATCCGGCCAGGGGGTGGCGAGCAGTACTTC. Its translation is CAIRPGGGEQYF.

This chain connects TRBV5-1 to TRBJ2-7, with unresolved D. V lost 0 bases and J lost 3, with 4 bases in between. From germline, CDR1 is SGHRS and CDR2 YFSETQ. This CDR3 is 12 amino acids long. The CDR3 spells CASSLDGYEQYF. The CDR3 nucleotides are TGCGCCAGCAGCTTGGACGGCTACGAGCAGTACTTC.

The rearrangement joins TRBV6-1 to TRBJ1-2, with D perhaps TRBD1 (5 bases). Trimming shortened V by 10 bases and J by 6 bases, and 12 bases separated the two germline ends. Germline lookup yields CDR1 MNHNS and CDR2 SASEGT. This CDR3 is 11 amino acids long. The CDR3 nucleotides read TGTGCCATAACGGGGGGAAATGGCTACACCTTC. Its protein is CAITGGNGYTF.

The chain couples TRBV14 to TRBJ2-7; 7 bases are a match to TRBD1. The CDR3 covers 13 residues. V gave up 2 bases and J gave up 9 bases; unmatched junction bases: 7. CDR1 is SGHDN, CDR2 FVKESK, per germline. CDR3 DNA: TGTGCCAGCAGCCAATCCCCCGGGACAGCGCAGTACTTC. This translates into CASSQSPGTAQYF.

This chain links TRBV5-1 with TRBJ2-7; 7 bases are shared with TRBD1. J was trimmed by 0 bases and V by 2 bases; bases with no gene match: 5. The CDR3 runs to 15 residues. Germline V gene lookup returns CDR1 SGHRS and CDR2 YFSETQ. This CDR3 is CASSLGGLSSYEQYF. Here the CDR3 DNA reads TGCGCCAGCAGCTTAGGGGGCCTGAGCTCCTACGAGCAGTACTTC.

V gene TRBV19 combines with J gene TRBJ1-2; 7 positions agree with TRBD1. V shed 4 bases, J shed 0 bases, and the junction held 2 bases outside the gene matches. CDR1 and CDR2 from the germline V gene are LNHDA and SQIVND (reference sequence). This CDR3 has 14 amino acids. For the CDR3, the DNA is TGTGCCAGTAGTAGGGGGACAGCTAACTATGGCTACACCTTC. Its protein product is CASSRGTANYGYTF.

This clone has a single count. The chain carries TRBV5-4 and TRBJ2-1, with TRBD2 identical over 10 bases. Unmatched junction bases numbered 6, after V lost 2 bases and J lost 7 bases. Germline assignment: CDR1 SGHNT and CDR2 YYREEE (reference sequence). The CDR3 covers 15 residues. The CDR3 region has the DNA TGTGCCAGCAGCTTCCGGGCTAGCGGGGGTAATGAGCAGTTCTTC. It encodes CASSFRASGGNEQFF.

CDR3 amino acids: CASSPLGVSNEQFF. The CDR3 DNA reads as TGTGCCAGCAGCCCCTTGGGAGTGTCTAATGAGCAGTTCTTC. The chain uses TRBV14 and TRBJ2-1, with D possibly matching TRBD2 (5 bases). Germline-derived CDR1 and CDR2 are SGHDN and FVKESK. The V gene lost 4 bases and the J gene lost 7 bases, with 14 bases spanning the gap. The CDR3 contains 14 residues.

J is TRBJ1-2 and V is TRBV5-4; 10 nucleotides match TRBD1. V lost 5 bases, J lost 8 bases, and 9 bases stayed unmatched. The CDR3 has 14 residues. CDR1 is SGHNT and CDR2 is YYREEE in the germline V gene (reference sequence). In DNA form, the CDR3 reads TGTGCCAGCAGGCACGGGACAGGGGAGAGCGGCTACACCTTC. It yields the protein CASRHGTGESGYTF.

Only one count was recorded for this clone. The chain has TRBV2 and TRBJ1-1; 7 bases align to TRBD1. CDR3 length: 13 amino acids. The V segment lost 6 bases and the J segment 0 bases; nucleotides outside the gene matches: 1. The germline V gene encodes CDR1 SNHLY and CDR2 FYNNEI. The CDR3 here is CASRTGLNTEAFF. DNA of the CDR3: TGTGCCAGCAGGACAGGGCTGAACACTGAAGCTTTCTTT. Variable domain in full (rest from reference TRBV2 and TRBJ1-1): EPEVTQTPSHQVTQMGQEVILRCVPISNHLYFYWYRQILGQKVEFLVSFYNNEISEKSEIFDDQFSVERPDGSNFTLKIRSTKLEDSAMYFCASRTGLNTEAFFGQGTRLTVV.

CDR3 DNA: TGTGCCAGCAGCTTAACGGGGGGGACCGGGGAGCTGTTTTTT. It codes for CASSLTGGTGELFF. V and J are TRBV7-3 and TRBJ2-2, with 7 bases that match TRBD2. The CDR3 extends over 14 amino acids. The trim removed 0 bases at V and 5 bases at J, leaving 0 bases unmatched. CDR1 and CDR2 from the germline V gene are SGHTA and FQGTGA.

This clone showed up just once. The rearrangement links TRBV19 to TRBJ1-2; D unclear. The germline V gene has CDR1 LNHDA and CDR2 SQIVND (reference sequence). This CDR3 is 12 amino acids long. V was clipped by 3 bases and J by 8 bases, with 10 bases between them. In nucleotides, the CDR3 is TGTGCCAGTAGTATGGGTCCCAGGGGCTACACCTTC. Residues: CASSMGPRGYTF.

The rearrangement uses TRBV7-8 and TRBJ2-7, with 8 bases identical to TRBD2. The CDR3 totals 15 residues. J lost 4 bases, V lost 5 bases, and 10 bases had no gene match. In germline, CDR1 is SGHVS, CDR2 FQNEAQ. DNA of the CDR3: TGTGCCAGCAGCCGTAACCGGGAGGGCCCTTACGAGCAGTACTTC. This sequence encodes CASSRNREGPYEQYF.

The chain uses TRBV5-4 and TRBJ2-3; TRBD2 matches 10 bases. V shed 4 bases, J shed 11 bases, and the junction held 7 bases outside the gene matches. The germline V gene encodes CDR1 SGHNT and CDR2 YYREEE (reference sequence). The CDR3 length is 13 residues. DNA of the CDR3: TGTGCCAGCAGCCCTCCTAGCGGGGGAGAGCAGTATTTT. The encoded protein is CASSPPSGGEQYF.

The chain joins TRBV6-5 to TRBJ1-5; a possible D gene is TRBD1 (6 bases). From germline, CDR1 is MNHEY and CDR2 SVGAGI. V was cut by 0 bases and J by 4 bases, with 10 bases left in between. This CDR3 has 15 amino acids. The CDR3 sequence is CASSYSGDNNQPQHF. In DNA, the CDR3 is TGTGCCAGCAGTTACTCGGGGGACAATAATCAGCCCCAGCATTTT.

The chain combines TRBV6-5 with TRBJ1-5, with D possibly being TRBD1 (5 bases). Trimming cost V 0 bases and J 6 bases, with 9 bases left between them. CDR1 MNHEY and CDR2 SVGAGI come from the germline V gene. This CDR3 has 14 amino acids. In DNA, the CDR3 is TGTGCCAGCAGTTACTCGACAGAGACTCAGCCCCAGCATTTT. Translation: CASSYSTETQPQHF.

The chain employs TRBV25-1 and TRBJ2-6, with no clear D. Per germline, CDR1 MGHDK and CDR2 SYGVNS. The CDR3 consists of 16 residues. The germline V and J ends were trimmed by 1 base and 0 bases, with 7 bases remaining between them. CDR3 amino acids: CASSELVASGANVLTF. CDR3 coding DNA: TGTGCCAGCAGTGAATTAGTCGCCTCTGGGGCCAACGTCCTGACTTTC.